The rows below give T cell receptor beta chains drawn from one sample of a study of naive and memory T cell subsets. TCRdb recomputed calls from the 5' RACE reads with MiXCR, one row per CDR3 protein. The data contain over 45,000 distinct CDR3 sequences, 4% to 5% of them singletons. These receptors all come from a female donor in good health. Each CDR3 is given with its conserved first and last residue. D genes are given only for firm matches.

CDR3 protein: CASSPSDTSYEQYF
V gene: TRBV7-9
J gene: TRBJ2-7
D gene: .

CDR3 protein: CSVTGQSYGDTF
V gene: TRBV29-1
J gene: TRBJ1-2
D gene: TRBD1

CDR3 protein: CASSQEILVRNTEAFF
V gene: TRBV4-1
J gene: TRBJ1-1
D gene: .

CDR3 protein: CSAPSTGGEDTQYF
V gene: TRBV20-1
J gene: TRBJ2-3
D gene: .

CDR3 protein: CASSHRGRAGNTIYF
V gene: TRBV14
J gene: TRBJ1-3
D gene: .

CDR3 protein: CASRPRVLVGGTYNEQFF
V gene: TRBV6-5
J gene: TRBJ2-1
D gene: TRBD2

CDR3 protein: CSDQQSNQETQYF
V gene: TRBV29-1
J gene: TRBJ2-5
D gene: .

CDR3 protein: CSARDEGRGYNEQFF
V gene: TRBV20-1
J gene: TRBJ2-1
D gene: .

CDR3 protein: CAWSPTGGSGANVLTF
V gene: TRBV30
J gene: TRBJ2-6
D gene: TRBD2

CDR3 protein: CSATDLAGDSYEQYF
V gene: TRBV20-1
J gene: TRBJ2-7
D gene: TRBD2

CDR3 protein: CASSLASGRFDEQFF
V gene: TRBV7-9
J gene: TRBJ2-1
D gene: TRBD2

CDR3 protein: CATSEDGVYNEQFF
V gene: TRBV24-1
J gene: TRBJ2-1
D gene: .

CDR3 protein: CASRGQNVDTQYF
V gene: TRBV2
J gene: TRBJ2-3
D gene: TRBD1

CDR3 protein: CASTVTGTNTGELFF
V gene: TRBV19
J gene: TRBJ2-2
D gene: .

CDR3 protein: CSARDWRSFNEQFF
V gene: TRBV20-1
J gene: TRBJ2-1
D gene: .

CDR3 protein: CSAPRAGTGGEEQYF
V gene: TRBV20-1
J gene: TRBJ2-7
D gene: TRBD1

CDR3 protein: CSVEEGAGGPANTGELFF
V gene: TRBV29-1
J gene: TRBJ2-2
D gene: TRBD2

CDR3 protein: CASSFRGGGQPQHF
V gene: TRBV28
J gene: TRBJ1-5
D gene: .

CDR3 protein: CASYAYRGRNTEAFF
V gene: TRBV28
J gene: TRBJ1-1
D gene: TRBD1

CDR3 protein: CASSQFLGKNRNTEAFF
V gene: TRBV3-1
J gene: TRBJ1-1
D gene: .

CDR3 protein: CASGKAGGNYEQYF
V gene: TRBV6-2/TRBV6-3
J gene: TRBJ2-7
D gene: TRBD2

CDR3 protein: CASTQDLASDTQYF
V gene: TRBV2
J gene: TRBJ2-3
D gene: .

CDR3 protein: CASSRLLATQYF
V gene: TRBV14
J gene: TRBJ2-5
D gene: .

CDR3 protein: CASSQEPNGAESYNEQFF
V gene: TRBV4-2
J gene: TRBJ2-1
D gene: .

CDR3 protein: CASSYPKTSGPGGSYNEQFF
V gene: TRBV6-2/TRBV6-3
J gene: TRBJ2-1
D gene: TRBD2

CDR3 protein: CASSSGTGIDGYTF
V gene: TRBV5-1
J gene: TRBJ1-2
D gene: TRBD1

CDR3 protein: CASRNGDSPLHF
V gene: TRBV7-9
J gene: TRBJ1-6
D gene: .

CDR3 protein: CASSLAAGGVNEQFF
V gene: TRBV5-1
J gene: TRBJ2-1
D gene: TRBD2

CDR3 protein: CSAPASGGDLYTQYF
V gene: TRBV20-1
J gene: TRBJ2-3
D gene: TRBD2

CDR3 protein: CASKNRAPYGYTF
V gene: TRBV27
J gene: TRBJ1-2
D gene: .

CDR3 protein: CASSAGPAYEQYF
V gene: TRBV25-1
J gene: TRBJ2-7
D gene: .

CDR3 protein: CGSLGLSGWWFF
V gene: TRBV28
J gene: TRBJ2-1
D gene: .

CDR3 protein: CASSLNGEGLGETQYF
V gene: TRBV7-3
J gene: TRBJ2-5
D gene: TRBD2

CDR3 protein: CASSPQNTVSYNEQFF
V gene: TRBV18
J gene: TRBJ2-1
D gene: .

CDR3 protein: CASSLVREQFF
V gene: TRBV5-1
J gene: TRBJ2-1
D gene: .

CDR3 protein: CSAEGRAGGYLGGYTF
V gene: TRBV29-1
J gene: TRBJ1-2
D gene: TRBD1

CDR3 protein: CASSPLAGGPGNEQFF
V gene: TRBV12-3/TRBV12-4
J gene: TRBJ2-1
D gene: TRBD2

CDR3 protein: CASSFGAGRRSYEQYF
V gene: TRBV28
J gene: TRBJ2-7
D gene: .

CDR3 protein: CASSQGQIRTFF
V gene: TRBV12-3/TRBV12-4
J gene: TRBJ1-4
D gene: .

CDR3 protein: CASSLAVLRELFF
V gene: TRBV5-1
J gene: TRBJ2-2
D gene: .

CDR3 protein: CASSPQGLNSPLHF
V gene: TRBV28
J gene: TRBJ1-6
D gene: .

CDR3 protein: CSAKMVGKSSYEQYF
V gene: TRBV20-1
J gene: TRBJ2-7
D gene: .

CDR3 protein: CASRLAGVAKETQYF
V gene: TRBV19
J gene: TRBJ2-5
D gene: TRBD2